A single sample gave rise to the 13 T cell receptor beta chains below, sequenced in a study of blood T cells in healthy people across ages. PCR was performed a second time for roughly 7 to 12 cycles using a sample-barcoded 5' primer and a J-beta primer mix. TCRdb re-derived calls from the 5' RACE reads in MiXCR, one entry per CDR3 protein. The sample contains 2 million or so distinct CDR3 sequences, roughly 52% of which appear only once. Sequences were obtained from blood. The receptors stem from a woman between 35 and 50 years old in good health.

This chain connects TRBV10-3 to TRBJ2-3; D call uncertain. The CDR3 runs to 11 residues. CDR1 ENHRY and CDR2 SYGVKD come from the germline V gene. Trimming took off 6 bases at V and 13 bases at J, with 14 bases between the two ends. The chain's CDR3 is CAIRDECQKYF. Written as DNA, the CDR3 is TGTGCCATCAGGGACGAGTGTCAAAAGTATTTT.

This clonotype occurred a few times. The chain has TRBV29-1 and TRBJ2-3, with D possibly TRBD2 on 6 matching bases. The CDR3 extends over 15 amino acids. V was cut by 5 bases and J by 3 bases, with 18 bases left in between. CDR1 SQVTM and CDR2 ANQGSEA come from the germline V gene. The CDR3 loop reads CSVRYLAQLTDTQYF. CDR3 nucleotide sequence: TGCAGCGTTCGTTATCTAGCGCAACTAACAGATACGCAGTATTTT.

This clonotype was picked up one time. V gene TRBV6-2 or TRBV6-3 combines with J gene TRBJ2-3, with D possibly being TRBD2 (6 bases). With 5 bases removed from V and 3 bases from J, the gap between germline ends came to 12 bases. Germline lookup yields CDR1 MNHEY and CDR2 SVGEGT. CDR3 length: 14 amino acids. The CDR3 sequence is CASSRGYETDTQYF. The DNA of the CDR3 is TGTGCCAGCAGTCGGGGGTATGAGACAGATACGCAGTATTTT.

This clonotype was seen repeatedly, ten times or more. This sequence joins TRBV29-1 and TRBJ1-2; 8 nucleotides line up with TRBD1. Trimming cost V 6 bases and J 2 bases; bases outside gene matches: 8. The germline V gene has CDR1 SQVTM and CDR2 ANQGSEA. This CDR3 comprises 14 residues. The CDR3: CSVQNRGSNYGYTF. DNA for the CDR3: TGCAGCGTCCAAAACAGGGGGTCGAACTATGGCTACACCTTC.

This chain joins TRBV24-1 and TRBJ2-6; 7 nucleotides align to TRBD2. V lost 9 bases, J lost 0 bases, and 13 bases stayed unmatched. This CDR3 spans 18 amino acids. CDR1 and CDR2 (germline): KGHDR, SFDVKD. CDR3 DNA: TGTGCCACCTATCCGGGGAGGGTAACTGCCTCTGGGGCCAACGTCCTGACTTTC. It is translated as CATYPGRVTASGANVLTF.

The V call is TRBV4-3, the J call TRBJ2-1; D gene ambiguous. Deletions cut 1 base from V and 5 bases from J, with 12 bases between. The germline V gene encodes CDR1 LGHNA and CDR2 YSLEER. The CDR3 extends over 15 amino acids. In DNA form, the CDR3 reads TGCGCCAGCAGCCAAGGGCAGATAATGAACAATGAGCAGTTCTTC. The encoded protein is CASSQGQIMNNEQFF.

This chain joins TRBV2 and TRBJ2-2, with a possible D match to TRBD1 (6 bases). Trimming cost V 7 bases and J 2 bases, with 11 bases left between them. The CDR3 contains 14 residues. The germline V gene encodes CDR1 SNHLY and CDR2 FYNNEI. The CDR3 bases are TGTGCCAGCATTAGACAGGAAAACACCGGGGAGCTGTTTTTT. It translates to CASIRQENTGELFF. Supplemented by reference TRBV2 and TRBJ2-2, the full variable domain reads EPEVTQTPSHQVTQMGQEVILRCVPISNHLYFYWYRQILGQKVEFLVSFYNNEISEKSEIFDDQFSVERPDGSNFTLKIRSTKLEDSAMYFCASIRQENTGELFFGEGSRLTVL.

The genes are TRBV30 and TRBJ2-7; D not resolved. The CDR3 has 11 amino acids. Trimming removed 4 bases at V and 1 base at J, with 5 bases between. Germline V gene data show CDR1 as GTSNPN and CDR2 as SVGIG (reference sequence). The CDR3, as DNA: TGTGCCTGGACTGGGTCCTACGAGCAGTACTTC. This encodes CAWTGSYEQYF. Full variable domain (remainder filled in from reference TRBV30 and TRBJ2-7): SQTIHQWPATLVQPVGSPLSLECTVEGTSNPNLYWYRQAAGRGLQLLFYSVGIGQISSEVPQNLSASRPQDRQFILSSKKLLLSDSGFYLCAWTGSYEQYFGPGTRLTVT.

The V and J genes are TRBV28 and TRBJ1-5, with TRBD1 as a possible D gene (5 bases). Per germline, CDR1 MDHEN and CDR2 SYDVKM. The CDR3 covers 19 residues. Trimming pared 6 bases from V and 4 bases from J, leaving 28 bases between. CDR3 DNA sequence: TGTGCCAGCAGACCCCTGGGGGTCAGCTCCTACATTATAAATCAGCCCCAGCATTTT. Translation gives CASRPLGVSSYIINQPQHF.

The gene calls are TRBV5-1 and TRBJ2-4; no firm D call. V was trimmed by 1 base and J by 0 bases, leaving 14 bases between them. Germline CDR1 SGHRS, CDR2 YFSETQ. This CDR3 spans 17 amino acids. This chain's CDR3 is CASSLKGNDLAKNIQYF. The DNA of the CDR3 is TGCGCCAGCAGCTTGAAGGGTAACGATCTAGCCAAAAACATTCAGTACTTC.

The gene calls are TRBV24-1 and TRBJ2-1, with no clear D. The end of the DNA fits TRBJ2-7 better, so the J call may be wrong. Germline assignment: CDR1 KGHDR and CDR2 SFDVKD. This CDR3 region has 12 residues. The CDR3 loop reads CATSPSANEQYF. The DNA for the CDR3 is TGTGCCACCAGTCCGTCGGCAAATGAGCAGTACTTC.

The sample holds a few counts of this clonotype. The CDR3 protein is CASGQGADTQYF. As DNA, the CDR3 is TGTGCCAGCGGACAGGGGGCAGATACGCAGTATTTT. The V gene is TRBV12-3 or TRBV12-4, the J gene TRBJ2-3; 10 nucleotides align to TRBD1. V gave up 8 bases and J gave up 4 bases; unmatched junction bases: 0. This CDR3 is built from 12 residues.

This clonotype was counted a few times. The chain is built from TRBV20-1 and TRBJ2-5, with D perhaps TRBD1 or TRBD2 (6 bases each). Trimming removed 3 bases from V and 5 bases from J, with 16 bases in between. CDR1 and CDR2 (germline): DFQATT, SNEGSKA (reference sequence). The CDR3 consists of 14 residues. DNA for the CDR3: TGCAGTGCTAGGCTTACTAGGGGGGCCGAGACCCAGTACTTC. Translation gives CSARLTRGAETQYF.